There are a few counts of the clone carrying this T cell receptor (beta chain). This entry comes from a study of response to subunit inactivated influenza vaccine. TCRdb re-derived calls from the RT-PCR reads in MiXCR, one entry per CDR3 protein. The sample contains 450,000 to 700,000 distinct CDR3 sequences, approximately 15% of which appear only once. V lost 5 bases to trimming and J lost 9 bases, with 11 bases between them. The germline V gene encodes CDR1 KGHSH and CDR2 LQKENI. CDR3 length equals 13 residues. The input for sequencing was PBMCs from blood, taken 11 to 12 days after vaccination. The sequence came from a man aged 50 to 60 who received an inactivated influenza vaccine. This sequence joins TRBV18 and TRBJ1-6; possibly TRBD1 for D (5 bases). The CDR3 DNA sequence: TGTGCCAGCTCAGAGACAGCGATTTCACCCCTCCACTTT. This codes for CASSETAISPLHF.